This T cell receptor beta chain was identified during a study of T cell clusters in autoimmune cytopenias. The study, taken as a whole, reports: TRB repertoire shifts in secondary cytopenia and chronic lymphocytic leukemia mostly reflected lymphoma, not autoimmunity. Healthy donors had about 3.1-fold more exclusive TRB clusters than active autoimmune hepatitis patients.

TRB was amplified from around 250 ng of peripheral blood genomic DNA per sample. The germline V gene encodes CDR1 GTSNPN and CDR2 SVGIG (reference sequence). The CDR3 loop spans 13 amino acids. Measured by frequency, this clonotype is medium-sized. No antigen is known for it. TRB rearrangements were amplified by touch-down multiplex PCR with mixed TRB-A/B primers. Each CDR3 protein gets one entry in TCRdb, which reprocessed the multiplex PCR reads and gives no DNA. Recorded for this sample: thousands of distinct CDR3 sequences. This clonotype was sampled from a human donor with an autoimmune cytopenia or autoimmune hepatitis (not recorded which). Source material: peripheral blood. V usage is TRBV30 and J usage is TRBJ2-7. The CDR3 here is CAYTDAVAYEQYF.